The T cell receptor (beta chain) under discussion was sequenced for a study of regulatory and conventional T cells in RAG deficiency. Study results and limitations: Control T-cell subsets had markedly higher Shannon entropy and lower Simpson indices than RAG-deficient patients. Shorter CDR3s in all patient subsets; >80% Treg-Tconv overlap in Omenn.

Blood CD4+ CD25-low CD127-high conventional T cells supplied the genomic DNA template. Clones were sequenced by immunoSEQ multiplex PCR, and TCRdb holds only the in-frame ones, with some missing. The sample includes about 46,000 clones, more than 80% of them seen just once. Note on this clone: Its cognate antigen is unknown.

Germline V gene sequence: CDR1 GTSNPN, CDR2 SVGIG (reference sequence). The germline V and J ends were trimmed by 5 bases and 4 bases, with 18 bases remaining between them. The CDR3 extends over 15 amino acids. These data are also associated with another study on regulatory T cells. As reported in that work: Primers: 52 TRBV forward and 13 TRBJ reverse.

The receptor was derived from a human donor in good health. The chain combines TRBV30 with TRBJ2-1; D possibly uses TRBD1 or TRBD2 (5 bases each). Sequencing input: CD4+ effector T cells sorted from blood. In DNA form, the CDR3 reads TGTGCCTGGCGGGGCAGCACAAGGAGGTACAATGAGCAGTTCTTC. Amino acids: CAWRGSTRRYNEQFF.